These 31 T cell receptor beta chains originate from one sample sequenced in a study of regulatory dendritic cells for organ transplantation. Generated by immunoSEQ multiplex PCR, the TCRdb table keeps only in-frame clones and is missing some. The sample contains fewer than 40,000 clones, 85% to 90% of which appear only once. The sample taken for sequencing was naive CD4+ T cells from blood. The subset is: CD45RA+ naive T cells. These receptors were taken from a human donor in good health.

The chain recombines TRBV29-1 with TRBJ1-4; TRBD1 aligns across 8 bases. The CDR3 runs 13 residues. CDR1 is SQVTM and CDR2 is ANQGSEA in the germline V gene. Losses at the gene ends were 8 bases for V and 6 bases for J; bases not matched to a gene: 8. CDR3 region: CSTITGGDEKLFF. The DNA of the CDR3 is TGCAGCACGATCACAGGGGGGGATGAAAAACTGTTTTTT.

CDR3: CASSNGIWYNSPLHF. CDR3 sequence (DNA): TGTGCCAGTAGTAACGGGATTTGGTATAATTCACCCCTCCACTTT. V is TRBV19 and J is TRBJ1-6, with D uncertain. V lost 4 bases to trimming and J lost 4 bases, with 11 bases between them. This CDR3 region has 15 residues. Germline values: CDR1 LNHDA, CDR2 SQIVND (reference sequence).

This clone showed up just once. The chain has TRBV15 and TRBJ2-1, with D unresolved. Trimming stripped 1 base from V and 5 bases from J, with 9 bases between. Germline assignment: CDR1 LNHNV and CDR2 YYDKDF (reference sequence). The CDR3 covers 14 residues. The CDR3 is CATSRAPPDNEQFF. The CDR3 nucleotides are TGTGCCACCAGCAGAGCCCCACCGGACAATGAGCAGTTCTTC.

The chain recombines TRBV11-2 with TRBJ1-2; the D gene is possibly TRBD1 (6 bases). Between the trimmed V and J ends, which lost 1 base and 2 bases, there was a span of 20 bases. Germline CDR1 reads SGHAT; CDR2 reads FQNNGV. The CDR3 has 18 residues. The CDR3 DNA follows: TGTGCCAGCAGCTTAGTCAAGCAGGGGCAACGAAAAAACTATGGCTACACCTTC. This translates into CASSLVKQGQRKNYGYTF.

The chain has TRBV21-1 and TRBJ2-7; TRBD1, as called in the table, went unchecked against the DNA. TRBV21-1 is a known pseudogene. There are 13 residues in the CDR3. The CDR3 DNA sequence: TGTGCCAGCAGCAAAGTAGGGGCGTCCGAGCAGTACTTC. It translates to CASSKVGASEQYF.

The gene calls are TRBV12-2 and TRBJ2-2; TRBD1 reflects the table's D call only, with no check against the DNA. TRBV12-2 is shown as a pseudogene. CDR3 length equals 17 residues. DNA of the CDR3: TGTGCAAGTCGCCCTCCCCAGGGACAGGGGGCCTCCGGGGAGCTGTTTTTT. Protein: CASRPPQGQGASGELFF.

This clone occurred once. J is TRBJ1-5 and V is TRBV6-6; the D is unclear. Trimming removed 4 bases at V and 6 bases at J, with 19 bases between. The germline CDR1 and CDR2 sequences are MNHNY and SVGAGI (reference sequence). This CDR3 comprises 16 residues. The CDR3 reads CASSSPGEGARQPQHF. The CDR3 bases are TGTGCCAGCAGTTCCCCCGGAGAGGGTGCCCGTCAGCCCCAGCATTTT.

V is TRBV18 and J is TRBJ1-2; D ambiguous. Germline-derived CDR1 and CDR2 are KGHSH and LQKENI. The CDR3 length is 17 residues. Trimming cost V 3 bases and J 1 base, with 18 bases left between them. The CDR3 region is CASSPLELRALNYGYTF. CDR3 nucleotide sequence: TGTGCCAGCTCACCGCTCGAACTTAGGGCGCTTAACTATGGCTACACCTTC.

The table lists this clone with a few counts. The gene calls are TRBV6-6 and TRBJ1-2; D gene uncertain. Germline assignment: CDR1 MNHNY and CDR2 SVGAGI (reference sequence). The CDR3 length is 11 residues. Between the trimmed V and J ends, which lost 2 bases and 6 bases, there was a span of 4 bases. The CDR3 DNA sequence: TGTGCCAGCAGTTACGTGGATGGCTACACCTTC. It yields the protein CASSYVDGYTF.

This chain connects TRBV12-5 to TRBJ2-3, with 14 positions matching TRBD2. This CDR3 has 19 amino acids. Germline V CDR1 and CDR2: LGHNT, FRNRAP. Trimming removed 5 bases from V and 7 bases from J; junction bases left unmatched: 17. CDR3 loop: CASGLAPGGLAGGRNTQYF. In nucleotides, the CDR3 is TGTGCTAGTGGTCTGGCCCCCGGAGGACTAGCGGGGGGTAGAAATACGCAGTATTTT.

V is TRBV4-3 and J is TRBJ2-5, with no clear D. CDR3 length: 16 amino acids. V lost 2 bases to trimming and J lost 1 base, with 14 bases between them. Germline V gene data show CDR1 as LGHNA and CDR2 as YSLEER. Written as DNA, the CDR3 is TGCGCCAGCAGCCAATCCCGACAAGTTCGCCAAGAGACCCAGTACTTC. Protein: CASSQSRQVRQETQYF.

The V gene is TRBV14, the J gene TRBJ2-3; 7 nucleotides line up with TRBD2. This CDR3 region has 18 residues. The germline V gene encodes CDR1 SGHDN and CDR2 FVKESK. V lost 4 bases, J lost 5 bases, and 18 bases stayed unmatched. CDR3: CASSPTELLSGNLDTQYF. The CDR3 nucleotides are TGTGCCAGCAGCCCCACGGAGCTCCTAAGCGGGAATTTAGATACGCAGTATTTT. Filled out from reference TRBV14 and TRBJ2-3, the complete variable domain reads EAGVTQFPSHSVIEKGQTVTLRCDPISGHDNLYWYRRVMGKEIKFLLHFVKESKQDESGMPNNRFLAERTGGTYSTLKVQPAELEDSGVYFCASSPTELLSGNLDTQYFGPGTRLTVL.

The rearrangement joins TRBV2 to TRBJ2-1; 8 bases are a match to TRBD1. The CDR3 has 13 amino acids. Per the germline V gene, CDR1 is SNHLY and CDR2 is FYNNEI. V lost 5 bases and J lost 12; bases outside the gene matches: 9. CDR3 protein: CASSQGALMRQFF. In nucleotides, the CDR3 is TGTGCCAGCAGTCAGGGGGCGCTAATGAGGCAGTTCTTC. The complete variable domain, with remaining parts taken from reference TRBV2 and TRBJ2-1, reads EPEVTQTPSHQVTQMGQEVILRCVPISNHLYFYWYRQILGQKVEFLVSFYNNEISEKSEIFDDQFSVERPDGSNFTLKIRSTKLEDSAMYFCASSQGALMRQFFGPGTRLTVL.

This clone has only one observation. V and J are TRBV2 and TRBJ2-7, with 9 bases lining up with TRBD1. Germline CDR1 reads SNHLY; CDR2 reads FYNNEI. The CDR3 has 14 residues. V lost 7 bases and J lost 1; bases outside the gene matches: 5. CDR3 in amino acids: CASKTGGPSYEQYF. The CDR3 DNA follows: TGTGCCAGCAAAACAGGGGGCCCGTCCTACGAGCAGTACTTC.

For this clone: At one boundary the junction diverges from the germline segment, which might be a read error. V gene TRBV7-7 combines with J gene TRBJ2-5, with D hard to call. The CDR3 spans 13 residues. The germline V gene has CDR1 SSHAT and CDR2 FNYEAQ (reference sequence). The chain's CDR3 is CASSFGIAETQYF. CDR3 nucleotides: TGTGCTAGCAGCTTCGGCATCGCGGAGACCCAGTACTTC.

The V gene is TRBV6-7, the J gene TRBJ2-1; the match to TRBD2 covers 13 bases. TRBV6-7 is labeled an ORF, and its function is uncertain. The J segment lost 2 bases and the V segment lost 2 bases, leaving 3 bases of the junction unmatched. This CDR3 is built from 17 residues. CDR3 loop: CASSYPTSGRPYNEQFF. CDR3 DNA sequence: TGTGCCAGCAGTTACCCGACTAGCGGGAGGCCCTACAATGAGCAGTTCTTC.

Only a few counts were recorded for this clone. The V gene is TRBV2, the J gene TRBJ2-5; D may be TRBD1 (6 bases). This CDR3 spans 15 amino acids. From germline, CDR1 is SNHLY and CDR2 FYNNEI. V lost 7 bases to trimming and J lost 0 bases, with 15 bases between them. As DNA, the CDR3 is TGTGCCAGCATGCCACAGGGATTATACCAAGAGACCCAGTACTTC. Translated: CASMPQGLYQETQYF.

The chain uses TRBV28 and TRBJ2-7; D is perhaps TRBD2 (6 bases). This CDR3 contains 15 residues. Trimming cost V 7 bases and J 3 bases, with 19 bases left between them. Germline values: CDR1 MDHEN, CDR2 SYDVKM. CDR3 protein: CASTPVVAVSYEQYF. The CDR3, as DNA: TGTGCCAGCACCCCTGTGGTAGCGGTAAGCTACGAGCAGTACTTC. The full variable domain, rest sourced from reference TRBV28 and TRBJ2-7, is DVKVTQSSRYLVKRTGEKVFLECVQDMDHENMFWYRQDPGLGLRLIYFSYDVKMKEKGDIPEGYSVSREKKERFSLILESASTNQTSMYLCASTPVVAVSYEQYFGPGTRLTVT.

CDR3 sequence: CASSPGIQSAGELFF. In nucleotides, the CDR3 is TGCGCCAGCAGCCCGGGGATACAAAGCGCCGGGGAGCTGTTTTTT. This sequence joins TRBV4-1 and TRBJ2-2; TRBD2 might be the D (5 bases). Germline V gives CDR1 MGHRA, CDR2 YSYEKL. The CDR3 runs 15 residues. V was trimmed by 4 bases and J by 6 bases, leaving 15 bases between them.

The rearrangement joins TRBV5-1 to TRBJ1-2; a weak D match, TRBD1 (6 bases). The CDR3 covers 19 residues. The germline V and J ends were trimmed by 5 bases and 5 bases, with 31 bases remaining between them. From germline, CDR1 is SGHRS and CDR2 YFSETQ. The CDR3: CASSLGPTGTSTIFYGYTF. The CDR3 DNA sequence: TGCGCCAGCAGTTTAGGGCCTACCGGGACATCAACCATATTTTATGGCTACACCTTC. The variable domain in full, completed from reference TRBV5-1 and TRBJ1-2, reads KAGVTQTPRYLIKTRGQQVTLSCSPISGHRSVSWYQQTPGQGLQFLFEYFSETQRNKGNFPGRFSGRQFSNSRSEMNVSTLELGDSALYLCASSLGPTGTSTIFYGYTFGSGTRLTVV.

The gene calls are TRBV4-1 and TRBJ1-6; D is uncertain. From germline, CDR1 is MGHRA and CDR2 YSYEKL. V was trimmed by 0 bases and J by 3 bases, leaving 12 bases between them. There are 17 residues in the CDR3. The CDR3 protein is CASSQEPGEDYNSPLHF. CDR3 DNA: TGCGCCAGCAGCCAAGAACCCGGCGAGGACTATAATTCACCCCTCCACTTT.

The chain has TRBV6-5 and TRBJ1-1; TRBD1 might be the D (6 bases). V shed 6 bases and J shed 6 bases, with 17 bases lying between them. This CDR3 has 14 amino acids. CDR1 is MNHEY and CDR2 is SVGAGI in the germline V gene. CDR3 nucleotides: TGTGCCAGCAGAGCAAATCAGGGGATGGCTGAAGCTTTCTTT. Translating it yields CASRANQGMAEAFF.

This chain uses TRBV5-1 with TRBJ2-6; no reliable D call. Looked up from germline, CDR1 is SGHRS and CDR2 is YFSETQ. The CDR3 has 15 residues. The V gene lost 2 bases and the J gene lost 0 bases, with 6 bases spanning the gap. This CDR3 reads CASSLSISGANVLTF. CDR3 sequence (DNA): TGCGCCAGCAGCTTATCTATCTCTGGGGCCAACGTCCTGACTTTC.

Written as DNA, the CDR3 is TGTGCCAGCAGTTCCGTCAAGGTCGAGAACACTGAAGCTTTCTTT. It encodes CASSSVKVENTEAFF. This chain uses TRBV6-6 with TRBJ1-1, with no clear D. The CDR3 covers 15 residues. V gave up 4 bases and J gave up 1 base, with 13 bases separating them. The germline V gene encodes CDR1 MNHNY and CDR2 SVGAGI (reference sequence).

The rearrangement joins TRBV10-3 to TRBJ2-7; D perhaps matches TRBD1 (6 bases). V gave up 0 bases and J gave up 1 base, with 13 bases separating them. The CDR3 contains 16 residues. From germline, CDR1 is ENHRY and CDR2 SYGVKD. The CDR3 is CAISESQGLGSYEQYF. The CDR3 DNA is TGTGCCATCAGTGAGTCTCAGGGGTTGGGGTCCTACGAGCAGTACTTC.

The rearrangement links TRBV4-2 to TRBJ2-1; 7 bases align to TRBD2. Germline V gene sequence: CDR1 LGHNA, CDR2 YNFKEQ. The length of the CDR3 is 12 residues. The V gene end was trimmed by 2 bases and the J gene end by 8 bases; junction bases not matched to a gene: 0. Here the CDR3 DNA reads TGTGCCAGCAGCCAACTAGCGGATGAGCAGTTCTTC. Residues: CASSQLADEQFF.

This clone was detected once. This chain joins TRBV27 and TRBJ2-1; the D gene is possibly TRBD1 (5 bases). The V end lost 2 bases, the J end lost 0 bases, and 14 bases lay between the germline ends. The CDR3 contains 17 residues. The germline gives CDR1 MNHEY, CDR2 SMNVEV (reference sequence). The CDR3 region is CASSLASTAYSYNEQFF. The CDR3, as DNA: TGTGCCAGCAGTTTAGCGTCGACAGCTTACTCCTACAATGAGCAGTTCTTC.

The CDR3 sequence: CASSLFSRGREQYF. Here the CDR3 DNA reads TGTGCCAGCAGTTTATTCTCCAGGGGTCGGGAGCAGTACTTC. The chain recombines TRBV28 with TRBJ2-7; perhaps TRBD1 as D (6 bases). Deletions cut 1 base from V and 7 bases from J, with 14 bases between. Germline CDR1 MDHEN, CDR2 SYDVKM. This CDR3 contains 14 residues.

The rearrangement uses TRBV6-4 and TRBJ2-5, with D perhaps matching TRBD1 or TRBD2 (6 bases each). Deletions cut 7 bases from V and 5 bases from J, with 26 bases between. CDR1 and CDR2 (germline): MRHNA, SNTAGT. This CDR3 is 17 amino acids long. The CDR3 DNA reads TGTGCCAGCATCACCGAACTACAGGGACTTCATGGTGAGACCCAGTACTTC. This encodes CASITELQGLHGETQYF.

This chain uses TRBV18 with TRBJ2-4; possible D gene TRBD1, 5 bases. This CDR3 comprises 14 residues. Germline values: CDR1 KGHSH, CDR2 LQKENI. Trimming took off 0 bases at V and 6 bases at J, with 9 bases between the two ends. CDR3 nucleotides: TGTGCCAGCTCACCACCAGGGGTAGCAAACATTCAGTACTTC. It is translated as CASSPPGVANIQYF.

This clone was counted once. CDR3 bases: TGTGCCAGCAGCCCCCGGGGCAGGGTAGACGATGGCTACACCTTC. Translation gives CASSPRGRVDDGYTF. The chain combines TRBV28 with TRBJ1-2; D might be TRBD1 (5 bases). Trimming left V 6 bases short and J 6 bases short, with 20 bases between. The CDR3 spans 15 residues. Germline V CDR1 and CDR2: MDHEN, SYDVKM.